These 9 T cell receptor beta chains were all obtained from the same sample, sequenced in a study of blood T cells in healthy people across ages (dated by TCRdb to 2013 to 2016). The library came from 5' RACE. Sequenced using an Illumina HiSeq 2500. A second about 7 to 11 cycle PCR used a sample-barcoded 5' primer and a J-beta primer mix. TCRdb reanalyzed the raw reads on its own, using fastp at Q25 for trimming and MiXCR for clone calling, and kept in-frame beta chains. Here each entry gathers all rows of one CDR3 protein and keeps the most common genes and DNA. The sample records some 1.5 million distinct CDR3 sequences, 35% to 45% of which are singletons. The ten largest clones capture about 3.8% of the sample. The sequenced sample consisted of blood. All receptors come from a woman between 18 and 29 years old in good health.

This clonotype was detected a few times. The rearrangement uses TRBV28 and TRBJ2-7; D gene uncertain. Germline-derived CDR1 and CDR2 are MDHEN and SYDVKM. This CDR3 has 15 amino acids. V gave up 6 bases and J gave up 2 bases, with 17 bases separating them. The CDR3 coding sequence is TGTGCCAGCAGCATAGCCCGACTTACTGCCTACGAGCAGTACTTC. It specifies CASSIARLTAYEQYF.

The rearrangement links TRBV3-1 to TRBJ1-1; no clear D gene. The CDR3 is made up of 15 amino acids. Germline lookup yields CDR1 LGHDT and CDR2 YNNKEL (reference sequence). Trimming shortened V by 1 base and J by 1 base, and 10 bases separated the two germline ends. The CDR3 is CASSQGSAGNTEAFF. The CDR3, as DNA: TGTGCCAGCAGCCAAGGCAGCGCGGGGAACACTGAAGCTTTCTTT.

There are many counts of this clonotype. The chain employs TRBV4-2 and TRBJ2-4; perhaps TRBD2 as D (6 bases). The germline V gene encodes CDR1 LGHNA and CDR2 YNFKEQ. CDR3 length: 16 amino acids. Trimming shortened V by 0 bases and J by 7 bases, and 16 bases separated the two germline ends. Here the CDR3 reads CASSQDSWDSGNIQYF. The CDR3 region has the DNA TGTGCCAGCAGCCAAGATTCGTGGGACTCTGGGAACATTCAGTACTTC.

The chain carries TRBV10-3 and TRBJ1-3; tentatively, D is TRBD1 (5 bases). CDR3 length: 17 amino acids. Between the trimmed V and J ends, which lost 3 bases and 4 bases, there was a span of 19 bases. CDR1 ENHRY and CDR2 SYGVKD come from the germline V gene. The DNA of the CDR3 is TGTGCCATCAGTGATCGAACCGGACAACCGGGAGGAAACACCATATATTTT. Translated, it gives CAISDRTGQPGGNTIYF.

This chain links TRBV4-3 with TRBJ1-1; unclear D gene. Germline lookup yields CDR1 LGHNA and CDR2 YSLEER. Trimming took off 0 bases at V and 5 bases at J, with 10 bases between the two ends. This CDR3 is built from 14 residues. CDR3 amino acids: CASSQETSRTEAFF. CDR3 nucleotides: TGCGCCAGCAGCCAAGAAACTTCCAGGACTGAAGCTTTCTTT.

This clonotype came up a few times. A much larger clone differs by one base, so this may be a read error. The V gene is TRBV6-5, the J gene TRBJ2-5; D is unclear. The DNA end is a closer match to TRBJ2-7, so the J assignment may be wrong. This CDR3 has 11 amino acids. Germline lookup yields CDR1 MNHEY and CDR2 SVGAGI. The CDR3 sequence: CASSYSDEQYF. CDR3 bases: TGTGCCAGCAGTTACTCGGACGAGCAGTACTTC.

The CDR3 reads CASSVQDLNYGYTF. Written as DNA, the CDR3 is TGTGCCAGCAGCGTCCAGGACCTTAACTATGGCTACACCTTC. The genes are TRBV9 and TRBJ1-2; the D is unclear. This CDR3 is built from 14 residues. The germline V gene encodes CDR1 SGDLS and CDR2 YYNGEE. The V end was cut by 2 bases, the J end by 1 base, with 9 bases between.

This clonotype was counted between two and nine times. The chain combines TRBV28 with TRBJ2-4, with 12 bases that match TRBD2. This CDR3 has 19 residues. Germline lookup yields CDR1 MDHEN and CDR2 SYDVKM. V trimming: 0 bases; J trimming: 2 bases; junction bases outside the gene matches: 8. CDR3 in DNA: TGTGCCAGCAGTTTATGGCTAGCGGGAGGGAGGGTTTCCAAAAACATTCAGTACTTC. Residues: CASSLWLAGGRVSKNIQYF.

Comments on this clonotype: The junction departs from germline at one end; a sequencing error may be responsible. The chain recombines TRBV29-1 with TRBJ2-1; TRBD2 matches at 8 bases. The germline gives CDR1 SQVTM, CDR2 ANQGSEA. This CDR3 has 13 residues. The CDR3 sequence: CSVEAGGYNERYF. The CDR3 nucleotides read TGCAGCGTTGAGGCGGGAGGCTACAATGAGCGGTACTTC.